Presented here are 2 T cell receptor beta chains from one specimen sequenced in a study of shared clonotypes between healthy human individuals. TCRdb's table, derived via immunoSEQ multiplex PCR, lists solely in-frame clones and lacks some. The sample holds approximately 2.5 million clones, about 92% seen once. Material: naive CD4+ T cells sorted from blood. Subset reported: CD45RA+ positively selected. These receptors were collected from a man aged 18 to 29 in good health.

This chain uses TRBV10-3 with TRBJ2-5; a possible D gene is TRBD1 (6 bases). CDR1 ENHRY and CDR2 SYGVKD come from the germline V gene. The CDR3 contains 16 residues. Trimming left V 5 bases short and J 1 base short, with 17 bases between. CDR3 sequence (DNA): TGTGCCATCAGTCGAATTGACAGGAACCTCCAAGAGACCCAGTACTTC. Protein: CAISRIDRNLQETQYF.

The chain recombines TRBV5-4 with TRBJ1-6, with unresolved D. V lost 1 base and J lost 7, with 12 bases in between. This CDR3 comprises 15 residues. Germline loops: CDR1 SGHNT, CDR2 YYREEE (reference sequence). The CDR3 reads CASSLPLGQNSPLHF. The CDR3 DNA follows: TGTGCCAGCAGCTTGCCCCTGGGCCAGAATTCACCCCTCCACTTT. Filled out from reference TRBV5-4 and TRBJ1-6, the complete variable domain reads ETGVTQSPTHLIKTRGQQVTLRCSSQSGHNTVSWYQQALGQGPQFIFQYYREEENGRGNFPPRFSGLQFPNYSSELNVNALELDDSALYLCASSLPLGQNSPLHFGNGTRLTVT.